Listed here is a single T cell receptor beta chain. There are 14 residues in the CDR3. Trimming stripped 6 bases from V and 4 bases from J, with 13 bases between. CDR1 is SNHLY and CDR2 is FYNNEI in the germline V gene. The sample originates from a study of control samples from healthy donors and cancer patients. Clones were sequenced by immunoSEQ multiplex PCR, and TCRdb holds only the in-frame ones, with some missing. The sample lists 95,000 to 150,000 clones, approximately 93% seen once, with approximately 7.8% in the top ten. Sequenced: blood. The sequence derives from a woman aged 18-29 years in good health. The rearrangement links TRBV2 to TRBJ2-1; D is perhaps TRBD1 or TRBD2 (5 bases each). The CDR3 is CASRPPGQYNEQFF. The CDR3 DNA reads TGTGCCAGCAGACCCCCGGGGCAGTACAATGAGCAGTTCTTC. The full variable domain, in which reference TRBV2 and TRBJ2-1 provide the parts outside the CDR3, is EPEVTQTPSHQVTQMGQEVILRCVPISNHLYFYWYRQILGQKVEFLVSFYNNEISEKSEIFDDQFSVERPDGSNFTLKIRSTKLEDSAMYFCASRPPGQYNEQFFGPGTRLTVL.